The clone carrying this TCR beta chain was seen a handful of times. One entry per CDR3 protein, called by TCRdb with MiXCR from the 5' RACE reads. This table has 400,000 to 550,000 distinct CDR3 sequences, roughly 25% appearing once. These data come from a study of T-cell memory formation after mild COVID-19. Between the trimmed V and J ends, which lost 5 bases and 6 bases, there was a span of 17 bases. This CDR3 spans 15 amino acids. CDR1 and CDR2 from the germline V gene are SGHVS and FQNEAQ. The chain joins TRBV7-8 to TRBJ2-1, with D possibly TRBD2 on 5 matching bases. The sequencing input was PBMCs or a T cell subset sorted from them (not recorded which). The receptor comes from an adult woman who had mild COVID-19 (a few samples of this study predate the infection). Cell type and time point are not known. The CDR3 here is CASSPAWQAGNEQFF. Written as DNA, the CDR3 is TGTGCCAGCAGCCCGGCGTGGCAGGCGGGCAATGAGCAGTTCTTC. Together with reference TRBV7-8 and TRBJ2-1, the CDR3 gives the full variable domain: GAGVSQSPRYKVAKRGQDVALRCDPISGHVSLFWYQQALGQGPEFLTYFQNEAQLDKSGLPSDRFFAERPEGSVSTLKIQRTQQEDSAVYLCASSPAWQAGNEQFFGPGTRLTVL.